This record concerns one TCR beta chain sequence. The assay was immunoSEQ multiplex PCR, and TCRdb's table has in-frame clones only and misses some. The data contain about 150,000 clones, about 94% of them singletons. This sample is part of a study of control samples from healthy donors and cancer patients. The sequenced material came from blood. The receptor was derived from a man aged 40-49 years in good health.

CDR3 bases: TGTGCCTGGAGTGTGGGAAACACCATATATTTT. Translated, it gives CAWSVGNTIYF. This chain joins TRBV30 and TRBJ1-3; no definite D call. The germline V gene encodes CDR1 GTSNPN and CDR2 SVGIG (reference sequence). Between the trimmed V and J ends, which lost 0 bases and 4 bases, there was a span of 1 base. This CDR3 has 11 amino acids.